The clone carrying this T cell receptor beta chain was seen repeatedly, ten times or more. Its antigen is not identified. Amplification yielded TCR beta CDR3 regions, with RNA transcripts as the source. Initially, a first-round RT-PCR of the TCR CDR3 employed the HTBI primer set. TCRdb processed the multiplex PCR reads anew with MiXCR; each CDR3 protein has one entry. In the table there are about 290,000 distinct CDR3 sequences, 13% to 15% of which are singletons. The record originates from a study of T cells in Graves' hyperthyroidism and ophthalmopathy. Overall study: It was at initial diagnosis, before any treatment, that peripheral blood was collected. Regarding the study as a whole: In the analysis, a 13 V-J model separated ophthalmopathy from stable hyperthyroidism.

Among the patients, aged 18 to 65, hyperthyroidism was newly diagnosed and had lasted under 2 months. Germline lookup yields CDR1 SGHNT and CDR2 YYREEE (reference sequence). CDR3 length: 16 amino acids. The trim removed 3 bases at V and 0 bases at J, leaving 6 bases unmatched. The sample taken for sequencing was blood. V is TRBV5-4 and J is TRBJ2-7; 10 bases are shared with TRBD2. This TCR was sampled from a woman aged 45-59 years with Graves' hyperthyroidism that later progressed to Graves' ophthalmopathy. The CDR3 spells CASSSGLAESSYEQYF. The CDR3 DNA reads TGTGCCAGCAGCTCCGGACTAGCGGAGAGCTCCTACGAGCAGTACTTC.